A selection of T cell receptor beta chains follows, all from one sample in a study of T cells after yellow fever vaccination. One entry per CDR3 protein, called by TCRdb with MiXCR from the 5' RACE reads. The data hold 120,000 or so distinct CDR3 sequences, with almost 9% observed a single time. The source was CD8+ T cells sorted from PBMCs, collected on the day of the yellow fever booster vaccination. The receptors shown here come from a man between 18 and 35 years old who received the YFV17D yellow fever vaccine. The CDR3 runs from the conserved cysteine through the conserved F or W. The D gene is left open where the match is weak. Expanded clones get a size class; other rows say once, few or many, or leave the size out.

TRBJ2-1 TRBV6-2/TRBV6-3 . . CASSGLAMGNEQFF TGTGCCAGCAGTGGGCTAGCGATGGGGAATGAGCAGTTCTTC
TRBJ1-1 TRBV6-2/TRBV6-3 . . CASSYWTLNTEAFF TGTGCCAGCAGTTATTGGACTCTGAACACTGAAGCTTTCTTT
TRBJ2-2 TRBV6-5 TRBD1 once CASSRGQGANTGELFF TGTGCCAGCAGCCGAGGACAGGGGGCGAACACCGGGGAGCTGTTTTTT
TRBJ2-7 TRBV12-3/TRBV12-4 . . CASSLPPNIYEQYF TGTGCCAGCAGTTTACCCCCCAATATCTACGAGCAGTACTTC
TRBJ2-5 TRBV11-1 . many CASSLAASRRETQYF TGTGCCAGCAGCTTAGCGGCTAGCCGTAGAGAGACCCAGTACTTC
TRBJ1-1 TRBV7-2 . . CASSLARRGNTEAFF TGTGCCAGCAGCTTAGCGCGTCGGGGGAACACTGAAGCTTTCTTT
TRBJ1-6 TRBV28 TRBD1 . CASDNRDRAFGSPLHF TGTGCCAGTGACAACCGGGACAGGGCCTTCGGTTCACCCCTCCACTTT
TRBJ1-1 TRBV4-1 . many CASSPLLRGNTEAFF TGCGCCAGCAGCCCTTTACTAAGGGGAAACACTGAAGCTTTCTTT
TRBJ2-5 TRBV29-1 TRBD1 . CSVEDRGPETQYF TGCAGCGTTGAAGACAGGGGGCCGGAGACCCAGTACTTC
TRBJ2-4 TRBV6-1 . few CAAEGLVIQYF TGTGCCGCAGAGGGTCTGGTCATTCAGTACTTC
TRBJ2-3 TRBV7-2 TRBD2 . CASSLTLPRVAGGLTDTQYF TGTGCCAGCAGCTTAACCCTCCCAAGGGTAGCGGGGGGGCTAACAGATACGCAGTATTTT